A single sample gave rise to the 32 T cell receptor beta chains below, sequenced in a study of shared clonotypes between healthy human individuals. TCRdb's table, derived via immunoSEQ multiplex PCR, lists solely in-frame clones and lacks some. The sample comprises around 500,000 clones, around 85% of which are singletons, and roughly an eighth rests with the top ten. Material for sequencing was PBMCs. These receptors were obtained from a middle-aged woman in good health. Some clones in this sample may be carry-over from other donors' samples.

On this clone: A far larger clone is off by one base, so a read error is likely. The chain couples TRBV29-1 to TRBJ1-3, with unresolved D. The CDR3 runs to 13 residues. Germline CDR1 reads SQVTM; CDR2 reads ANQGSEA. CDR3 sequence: CSARATSENTIYF. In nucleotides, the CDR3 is TGCAGCGCCCGGGCCACCTCTGAAAACACCATATATTTT.

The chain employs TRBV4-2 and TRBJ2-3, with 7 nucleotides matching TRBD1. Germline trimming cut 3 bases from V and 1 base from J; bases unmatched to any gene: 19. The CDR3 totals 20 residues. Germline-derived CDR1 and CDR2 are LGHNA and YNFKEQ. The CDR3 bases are TGTGCCAGCAGCCATCGAACCGGGACAGTTAATTTGGGAGGCACAGATACGCAGTATTTT. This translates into CASSHRTGTVNLGGTDTQYF.

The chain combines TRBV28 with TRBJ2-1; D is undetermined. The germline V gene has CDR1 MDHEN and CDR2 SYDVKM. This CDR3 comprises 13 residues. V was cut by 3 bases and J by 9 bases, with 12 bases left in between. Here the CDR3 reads CASSFGEFGEQFF. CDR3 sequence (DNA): TGTGCCAGCAGTTTCGGAGAATTCGGTGAGCAGTTCTTC.

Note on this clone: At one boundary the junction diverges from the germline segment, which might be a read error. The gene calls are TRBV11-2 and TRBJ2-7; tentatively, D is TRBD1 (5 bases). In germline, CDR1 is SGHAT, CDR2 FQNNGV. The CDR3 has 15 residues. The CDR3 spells CANSLGVAANYEQYF. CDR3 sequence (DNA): TGTGCCAACAGCTTAGGGGTAGCTGCGAACTACGAGCAGTACTTC.

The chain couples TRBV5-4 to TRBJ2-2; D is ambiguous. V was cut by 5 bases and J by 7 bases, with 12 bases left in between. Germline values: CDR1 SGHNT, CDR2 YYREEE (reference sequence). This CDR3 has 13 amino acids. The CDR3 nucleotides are TGTGCCAGCAGGTACCACCAGGACGGGGAGCTGTTTTTT. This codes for CASRYHQDGELFF.

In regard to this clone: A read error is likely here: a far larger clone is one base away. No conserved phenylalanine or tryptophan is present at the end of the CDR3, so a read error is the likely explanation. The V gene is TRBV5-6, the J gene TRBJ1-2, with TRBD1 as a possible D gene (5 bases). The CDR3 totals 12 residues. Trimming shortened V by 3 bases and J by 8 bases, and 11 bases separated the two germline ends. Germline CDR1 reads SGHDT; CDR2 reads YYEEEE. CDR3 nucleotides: TGTGCCAGCAGCTCCTTAACAGGAGGCTACACCCTC. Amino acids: CASSSLTGGYTL.

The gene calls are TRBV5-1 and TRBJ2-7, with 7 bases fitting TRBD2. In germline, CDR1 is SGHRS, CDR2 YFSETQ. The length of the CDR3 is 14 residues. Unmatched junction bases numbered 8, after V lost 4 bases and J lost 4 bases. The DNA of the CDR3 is TGCGCCAGCAGCCTGCGGTTAGCGGGTTACGAGCAGTACTTC. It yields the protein CASSLRLAGYEQYF.

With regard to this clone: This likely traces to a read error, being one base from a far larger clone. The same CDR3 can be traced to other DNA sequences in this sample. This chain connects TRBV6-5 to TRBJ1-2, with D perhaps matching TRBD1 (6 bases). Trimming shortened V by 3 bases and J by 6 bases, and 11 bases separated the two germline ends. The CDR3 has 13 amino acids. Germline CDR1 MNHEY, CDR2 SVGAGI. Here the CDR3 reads CASSYSRGNGYTF. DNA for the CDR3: TGTGCCAGCAGTTATAGTAGGGGGAATGGCTACACCTTC.

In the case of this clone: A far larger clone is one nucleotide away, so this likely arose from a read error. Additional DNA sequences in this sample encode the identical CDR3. For the CDR3, the DNA is TGTGCCAGCAGCTCAGGGGCAGGTACCTCTGGAAACACCATATATTTT. It codes for CASSSGAGTSGNTIYF. The gene calls are TRBV7-9 and TRBJ1-3; D may be TRBD1 (6 bases). Trimming cost V 4 bases and J 0 bases, with 13 bases left between them. The CDR3 covers 16 residues. Germline V gene sequence: CDR1 SEHNR, CDR2 FQNEAQ (reference sequence).

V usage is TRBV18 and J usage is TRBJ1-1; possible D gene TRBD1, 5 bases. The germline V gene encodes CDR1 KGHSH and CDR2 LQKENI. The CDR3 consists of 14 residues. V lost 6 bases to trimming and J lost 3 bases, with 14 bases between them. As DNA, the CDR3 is TGTGCCAGCTCGGAGCAGGGAAAGGACACTGAAGCTTTCTTT. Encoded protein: CASSEQGKDTEAFF.

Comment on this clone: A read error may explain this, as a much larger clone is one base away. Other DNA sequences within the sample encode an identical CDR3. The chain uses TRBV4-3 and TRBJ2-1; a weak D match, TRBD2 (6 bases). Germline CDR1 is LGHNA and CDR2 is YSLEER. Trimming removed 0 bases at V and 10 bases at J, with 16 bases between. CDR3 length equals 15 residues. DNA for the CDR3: TGCGCCAGCAGCCAAGAACTAGCTGGAGTCGGGGAGCAGTTCTTC. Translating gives CASSQELAGVGEQFF.

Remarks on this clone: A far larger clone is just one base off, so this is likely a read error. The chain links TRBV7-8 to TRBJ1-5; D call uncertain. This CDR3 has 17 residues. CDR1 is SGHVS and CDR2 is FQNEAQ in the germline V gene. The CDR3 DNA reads TGTGCCAGCAGCTTAACCCCAGGACGGAGGAGCAGTCAGCCCCAGCATTTT. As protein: CASSLTPGRRSSQPQHF. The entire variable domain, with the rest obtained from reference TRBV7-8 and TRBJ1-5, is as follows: GAGVSQSPRYKVAKRGQDVALRCDPISGHVSLFWYQQALGQGPEFLTYFQNEAQLDKSGLPSDRFFAERPEGSVSTLKIQRTQQEDSAVYLCASSLTPGRRSSQPQHFGDGTRLSIL.

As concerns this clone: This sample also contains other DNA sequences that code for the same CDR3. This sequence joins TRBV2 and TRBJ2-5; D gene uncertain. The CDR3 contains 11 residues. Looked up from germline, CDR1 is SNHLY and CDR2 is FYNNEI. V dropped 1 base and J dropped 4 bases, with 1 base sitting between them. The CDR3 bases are TGTGCCAGCAGTGAAGGAGAGACCCAGTACTTC. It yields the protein CASSEGETQYF.

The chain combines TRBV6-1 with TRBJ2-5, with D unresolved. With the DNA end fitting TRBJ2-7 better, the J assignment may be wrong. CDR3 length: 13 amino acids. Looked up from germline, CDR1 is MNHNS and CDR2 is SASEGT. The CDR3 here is CASSEKAAYEQYF. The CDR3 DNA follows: TGTGCCAGCAGTGAGAAGGCAGCATACGAGCAGTACTTC.

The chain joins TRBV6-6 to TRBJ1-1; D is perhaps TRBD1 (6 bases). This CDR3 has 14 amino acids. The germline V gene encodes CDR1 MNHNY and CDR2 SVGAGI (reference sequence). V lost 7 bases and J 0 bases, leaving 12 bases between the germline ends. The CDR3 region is CASTLGQMNTEAFF. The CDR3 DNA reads TGTGCCAGCACCCTAGGACAGATGAACACTGAAGCTTTCTTT.

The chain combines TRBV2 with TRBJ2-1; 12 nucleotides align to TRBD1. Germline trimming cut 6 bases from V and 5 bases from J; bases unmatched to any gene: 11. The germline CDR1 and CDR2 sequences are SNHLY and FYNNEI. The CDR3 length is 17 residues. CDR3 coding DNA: TGTGCCAGCAGGGGACAGGGGGCCCAGCGGGCCCACAATGAGCAGTTCTTC. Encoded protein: CASRGQGAQRAHNEQFF.

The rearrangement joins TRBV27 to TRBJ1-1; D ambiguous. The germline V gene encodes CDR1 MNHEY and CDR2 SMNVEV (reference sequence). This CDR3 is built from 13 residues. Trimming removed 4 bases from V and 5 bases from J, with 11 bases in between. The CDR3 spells CASSSLRATEAFF. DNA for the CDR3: TGTGCCAGCAGTTCTTTAAGAGCTACTGAAGCTTTCTTT.

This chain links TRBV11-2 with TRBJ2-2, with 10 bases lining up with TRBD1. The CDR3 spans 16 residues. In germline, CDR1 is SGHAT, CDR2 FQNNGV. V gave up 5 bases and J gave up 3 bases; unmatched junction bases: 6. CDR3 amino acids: CASSLSGTGDTGELFF. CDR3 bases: TGTGCCAGCAGCCTCTCCGGGACAGGGGACACCGGGGAGCTGTTTTTT. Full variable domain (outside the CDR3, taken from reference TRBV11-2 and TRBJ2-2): EAGVAQSPRYKIIEKRQSVAFWCNPISGHATLYWYQQILGQGPKLLIQFQNNGVVDDSQLPKDRFSAERLKGVDSTLKIQPAKLEDSAVYLCASSLSGTGDTGELFFGEGSRLTVL.

CDR3 in amino acids: CAISEFGQGALRTNEKLFF. CDR3 in DNA: TGTGCCATCAGTGAGTTCGGACAGGGGGCTCTGAGAACTAATGAAAAACTGTTTTTT. The chain carries TRBV10-3 and TRBJ1-4; 11 bases align to TRBD1. Germline V gene data show CDR1 as ENHRY and CDR2 as SYGVKD. CDR3 size: 19 residues. J was trimmed by 1 base and V by 1 base; bases with no gene match: 8.

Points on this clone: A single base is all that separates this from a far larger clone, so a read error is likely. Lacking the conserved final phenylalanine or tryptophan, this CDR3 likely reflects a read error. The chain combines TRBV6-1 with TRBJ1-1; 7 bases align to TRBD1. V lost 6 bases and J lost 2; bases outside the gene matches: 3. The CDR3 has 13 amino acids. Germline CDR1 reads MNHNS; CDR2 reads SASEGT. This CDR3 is CASSRGFNTEAFS. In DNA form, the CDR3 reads TGTGCCAGCAGCAGGGGGTTCAACACTGAAGCTTTCTCT.

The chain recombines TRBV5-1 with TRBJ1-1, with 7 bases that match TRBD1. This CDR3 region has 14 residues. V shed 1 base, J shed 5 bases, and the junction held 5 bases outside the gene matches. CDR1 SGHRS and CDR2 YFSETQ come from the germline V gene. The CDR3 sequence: CASSLSGGLTEAFF. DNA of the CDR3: TGCGCCAGCAGCTTGTCAGGGGGACTTACTGAAGCTTTCTTT.

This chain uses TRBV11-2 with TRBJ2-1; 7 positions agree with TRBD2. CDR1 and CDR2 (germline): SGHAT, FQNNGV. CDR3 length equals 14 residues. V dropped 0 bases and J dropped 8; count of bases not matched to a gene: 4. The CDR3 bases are TGTGCCAGCAGCTTAGATACGCTAGCGGATGAGCAGTTCTTC. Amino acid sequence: CASSLDTLADEQFF.

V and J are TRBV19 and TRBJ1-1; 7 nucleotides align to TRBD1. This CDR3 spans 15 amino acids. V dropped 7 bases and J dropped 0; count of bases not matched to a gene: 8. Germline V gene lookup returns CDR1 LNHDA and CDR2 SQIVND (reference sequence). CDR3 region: CASNTEGGMNTEAFF. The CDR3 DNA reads TGTGCCAGTAATACCGAAGGGGGCATGAACACTGAAGCTTTCTTT.

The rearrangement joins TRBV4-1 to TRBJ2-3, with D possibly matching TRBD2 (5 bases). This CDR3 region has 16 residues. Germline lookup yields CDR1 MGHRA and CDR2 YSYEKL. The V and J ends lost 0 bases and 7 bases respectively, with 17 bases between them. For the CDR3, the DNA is TGCGCCAGCAGCCAAGATAGGAGGCAGGAGAGGAATACGCAGTATTTT. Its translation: CASSQDRRQERNTQYF.

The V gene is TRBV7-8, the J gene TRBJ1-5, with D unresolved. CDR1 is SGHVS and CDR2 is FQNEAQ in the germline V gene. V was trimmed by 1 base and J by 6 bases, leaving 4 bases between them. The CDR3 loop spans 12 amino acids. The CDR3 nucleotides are TGTGCCAGCAGCTTAGGTCGTCAGCCCCAGCATTTT. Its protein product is CASSLGRQPQHF.

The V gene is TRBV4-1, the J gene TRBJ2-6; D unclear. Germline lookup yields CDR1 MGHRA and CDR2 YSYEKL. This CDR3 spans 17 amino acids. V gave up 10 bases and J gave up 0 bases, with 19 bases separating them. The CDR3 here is CANIIGSLISGANVLTF. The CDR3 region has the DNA TGCGCCAACATAATCGGTAGCTTGATCTCTGGGGCCAACGTCCTGACTTTC.

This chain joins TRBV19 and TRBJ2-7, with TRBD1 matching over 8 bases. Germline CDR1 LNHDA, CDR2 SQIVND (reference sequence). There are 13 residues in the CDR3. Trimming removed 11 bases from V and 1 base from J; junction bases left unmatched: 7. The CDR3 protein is CAYKGTGSYEQYF. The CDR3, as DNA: TGTGCCTACAAAGGGACAGGTTCCTACGAGCAGTACTTC.

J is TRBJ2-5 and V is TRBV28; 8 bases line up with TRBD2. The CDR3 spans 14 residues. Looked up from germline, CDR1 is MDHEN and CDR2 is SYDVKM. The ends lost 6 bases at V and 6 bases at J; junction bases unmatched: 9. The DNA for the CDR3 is TGTGCCAGCAGCTGGGCGGGGGGTGTGAAGACCCAGTACTTC. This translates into CASSWAGGVKTQYF.

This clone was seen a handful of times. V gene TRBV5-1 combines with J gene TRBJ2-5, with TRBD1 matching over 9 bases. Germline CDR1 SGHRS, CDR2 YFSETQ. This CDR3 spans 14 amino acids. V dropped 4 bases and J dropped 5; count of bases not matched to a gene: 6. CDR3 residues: CASSGGTGIETQYF. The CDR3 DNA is TGCGCCAGCAGCGGAGGGACAGGGATTGAGACCCAGTACTTC.

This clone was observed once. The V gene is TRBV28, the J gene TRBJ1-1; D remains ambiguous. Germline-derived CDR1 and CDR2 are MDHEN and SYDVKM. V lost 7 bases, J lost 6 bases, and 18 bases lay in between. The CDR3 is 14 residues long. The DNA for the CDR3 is TGTGCCAGCATTGCCCTCTTAACGGGTTCTGAAGCTTTCTTT. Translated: CASIALLTGSEAFF.

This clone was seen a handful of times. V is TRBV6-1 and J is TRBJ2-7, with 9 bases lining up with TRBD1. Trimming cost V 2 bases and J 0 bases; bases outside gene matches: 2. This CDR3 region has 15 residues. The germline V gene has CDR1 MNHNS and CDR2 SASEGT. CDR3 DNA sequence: TGTGCCAGCAGTGAATGGGGACAGGGCTCCTACGAGCAGTACTTC. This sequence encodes CASSEWGQGSYEQYF.

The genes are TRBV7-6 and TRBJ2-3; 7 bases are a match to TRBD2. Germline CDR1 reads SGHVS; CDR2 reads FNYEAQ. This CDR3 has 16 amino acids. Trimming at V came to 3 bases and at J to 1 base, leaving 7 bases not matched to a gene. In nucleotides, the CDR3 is TGTGCCAGCAGCTTCTTTGGGGCGGGAGGCACAGATACGCAGTATTTT. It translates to CASSFFGAGGTDTQYF. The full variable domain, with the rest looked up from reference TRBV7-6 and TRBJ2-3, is GAGVSQSPRYKVTKRGQDVALRCDPISGHVSLYWYRQALGQGPEFLTYFNYEAQQDKSGLPNDRFSAERPEGSISTLTIQRTEQRDSAMYRCASSFFGAGGTDTQYFGPGTRLTVL.